These 11 T cell receptor beta chains share one sample of origin, sequenced in a study of identical twins. TCRdb recomputed calls from the 5' RACE reads with MiXCR, one row per CDR3 protein. The sample lists some 330,000 distinct CDR3 sequences, about 9% occurring once. Sequenced input: naive T cells sorted from blood. These receptors came from a woman between 50 and 59 years old in good health.

V gene TRBV27 combines with J gene TRBJ2-3; 11 nucleotides match TRBD2. From germline, CDR1 is MNHEY and CDR2 SMNVEV (reference sequence). This CDR3 contains 16 residues. Unmatched junction bases numbered 5, after V lost 2 bases and J lost 4 bases. The CDR3 DNA follows: TGTGCCAGCAGTTTAGCTACTAGCGGGAGAGCAGATACGCAGTATTTT. It specifies CASSLATSGRADTQYF.

The chain couples TRBV6-1 to TRBJ1-5; maybe TRBD1 (6 bases). V dropped 5 bases and J dropped 2 bases, with 13 bases sitting between them. Germline V gives CDR1 MNHNS, CDR2 SASEGT. This CDR3 is 15 amino acids long. DNA for the CDR3: TGTGCCAGCAGTCCGCGGACAGTCCGCAATCAGCCCCAGCATTTT. Residues: CASSPRTVRNQPQHF.

This clonotype was picked up many times. The rearrangement joins TRBV12-3 or TRBV12-4 to TRBJ2-6; the D is unclear. Trimming removed 5 bases from V and 4 bases from J, with 3 bases in between. The CDR3 covers 12 residues. The CDR3 protein is CASSGGANVLTF. The CDR3 coding sequence is TGTGCCAGCAGTGGGGGGGCCAACGTCCTGACTTTC.

Written as DNA, the CDR3 is TGCGCCAGCAGCTTGGGGGGTTTCTCTGGGGCCAACGTCCTGACTTTC. This sequence encodes CASSLGGFSGANVLTF. This rearrangement joins TRBV5-1 to TRBJ2-6; D remains ambiguous. Germline CDR1 and CDR2: SGHRS and YFSETQ. Trimming shortened V by 0 bases and J by 0 bases, and 7 bases separated the two germline ends. This CDR3 is built from 16 residues.

As to this clonotype: A clone one base away is much larger, so this may be a read error. The chain couples TRBV11-2 to TRBJ2-6; 9 bases are shared with TRBD1. CDR3 length: 18 amino acids. Germline V CDR1 and CDR2: SGHAT, FQNNGV. The CDR3 sequence: CASSLTGGPSSGANVLPF. The CDR3 region has the DNA TGTGCCAGCAGCTTAACAGGGGGCCCATCCTCTGGGGCCAACGTCCTGCCTTTC.

This clonotype showed up just a few times. V gene TRBV5-1 combines with J gene TRBJ2-3; weak D call: TRBD1 (6 bases). The CDR3 contains 15 residues. V shed 7 bases and J shed 1 base, with 16 bases lying between them. Germline V gene data show CDR1 as SGHRS and CDR2 as YFSETQ. CDR3 loop: CASALYRQGTDTQYF. As DNA, the CDR3 is TGCGCCAGCGCCCTTTATCGACAGGGCACAGATACGCAGTATTTT.

The chain's CDR3 is CASSLKERETGELFF. CDR3 DNA sequence: TGTGCCAGCAGCTTAAAGGAGAGGGAGACCGGGGAGCTGTTTTTT. The rearrangement uses TRBV7-9 and TRBJ2-2; tentative D call: TRBD2 (5 bases). Germline-derived CDR1 and CDR2 are SEHNR and FQNEAQ (reference sequence). The CDR3 extends over 15 amino acids. V was trimmed by 2 bases and J by 5 bases, leaving 12 bases between them.

This clonotype was seen ten or more times. The chain uses TRBV10-3 and TRBJ2-3; 12 bases are shared with TRBD2. V lost 4 bases, J lost 0 bases, and 5 bases stayed unmatched. Germline-derived CDR1 and CDR2 are ENHRY and SYGVKD. The CDR3 covers 17 residues. The CDR3 sequence is CAISGLAGEFSTDTQYF. CDR3 DNA sequence: TGTGCCATCAGTGGACTAGCGGGAGAGTTTAGCACAGATACGCAGTATTTT.

The chain has TRBV10-3 and TRBJ2-4; 13 bases map to TRBD2. After removal of 0 bases from V and 1 base from J, the junction contained 6 bases not matched to a gene. Germline-derived CDR1 and CDR2 are ENHRY and SYGVKD. This CDR3 has 19 amino acids. CDR3 sequence: CAISESLTSGRLAKNIQYF. The DNA for the CDR3 is TGTGCCATCAGTGAGTCGCTGACTAGCGGGAGGCTGGCCAAAAACATTCAGTACTTC.

This clonotype turned up a few times. V is TRBV10-2 and J is TRBJ1-2, with D perhaps matching TRBD1 (6 bases). V lost 3 bases and J lost 2, with 16 bases in between. CDR3 length equals 16 residues. Germline values: CDR1 WSHSY, CDR2 SAAADI. CDR3 bases: TGCGCCAGCAGTGAAAGTGTCGGGACACAAAACTATGGCTACACCTTC. Residues: CASSESVGTQNYGYTF.

The chain combines TRBV9 with TRBJ2-2, with 9 bases matching TRBD2. V lost 4 bases and J lost 6; bases outside the gene matches: 10. Germline CDR1 and CDR2: SGDLS and YYNGEE. CDR3 length: 16 residues. The CDR3, as DNA: TGTGCCAGCAGCCCCCGAGGGCGGGAGGGCGCCGGGGAGCTGTTTTTT. Protein product: CASSPRGREGAGELFF.